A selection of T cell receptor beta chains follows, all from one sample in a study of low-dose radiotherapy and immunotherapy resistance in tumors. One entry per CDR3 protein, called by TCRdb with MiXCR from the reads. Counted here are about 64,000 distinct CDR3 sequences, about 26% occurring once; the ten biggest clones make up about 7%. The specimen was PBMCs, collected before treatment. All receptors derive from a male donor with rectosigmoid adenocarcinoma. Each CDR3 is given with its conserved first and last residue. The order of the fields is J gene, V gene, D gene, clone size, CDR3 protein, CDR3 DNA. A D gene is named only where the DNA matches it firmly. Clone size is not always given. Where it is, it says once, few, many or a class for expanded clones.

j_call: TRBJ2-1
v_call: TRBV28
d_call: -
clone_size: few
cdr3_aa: CASSYLRDEQFF
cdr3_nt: TGTGCCAGCAGCTATCTTCGGGATGAGCAGTTCTTC

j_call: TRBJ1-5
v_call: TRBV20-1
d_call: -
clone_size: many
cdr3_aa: CSALTGVGSNQPQHF
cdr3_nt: TGCAGTGCTTTGACAGGAGTTGGGAGCAATCAGCCCCAGCATTTT

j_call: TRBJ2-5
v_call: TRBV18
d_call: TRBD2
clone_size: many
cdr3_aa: CASSPGGLAGGETQYF
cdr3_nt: TGTGCCAGCTCACCAGGAGGACTAGCCGGAGGAGAGACCCAGTACTTC

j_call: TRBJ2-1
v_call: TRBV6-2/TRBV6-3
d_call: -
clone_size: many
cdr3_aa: CASSIPREDNEQFF
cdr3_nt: TGTGCCAGCAGTATTCCTAGGGAAGACAATGAGCAGTTCTTC

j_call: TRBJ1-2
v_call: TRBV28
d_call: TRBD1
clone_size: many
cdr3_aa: CASRGVDRALGGYTF
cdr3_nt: TGTGCCAGCAGGGGGGTAGACAGGGCCCTGGGAGGCTACACCTTC

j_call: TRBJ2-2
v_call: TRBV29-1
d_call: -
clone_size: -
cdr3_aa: CSVNQGSTGELFF
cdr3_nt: TGCAGCGTTAACCAGGGGTCCACCGGGGAGCTGTTTTTT

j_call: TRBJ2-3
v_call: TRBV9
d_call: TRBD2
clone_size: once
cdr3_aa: CASSVAGTSGRGDTQYF
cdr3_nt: TGTGCCAGCAGCGTAGCGGGGACTAGCGGGAGAGGAGATACGCAGTATTTT

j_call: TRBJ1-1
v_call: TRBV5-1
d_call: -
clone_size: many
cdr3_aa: CASSLNNPLNTEAFF
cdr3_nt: TGCGCCAGCAGCTTAAATAATCCCCTGAACACTGAAGCTTTCTTT

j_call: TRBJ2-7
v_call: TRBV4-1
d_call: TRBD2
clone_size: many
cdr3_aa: CASSQEGLGGRAREQYF
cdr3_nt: TGCGCCAGCAGCCAAGAGGGACTAGGCGGGAGGGCGAGGGAGCAGTACTTC

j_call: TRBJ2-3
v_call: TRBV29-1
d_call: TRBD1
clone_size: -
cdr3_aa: CSVDGTGRSSTDTQYF
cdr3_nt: TGCAGCGTGGATGGGACAGGGAGATCTAGCACAGATACGCAGTATTTT